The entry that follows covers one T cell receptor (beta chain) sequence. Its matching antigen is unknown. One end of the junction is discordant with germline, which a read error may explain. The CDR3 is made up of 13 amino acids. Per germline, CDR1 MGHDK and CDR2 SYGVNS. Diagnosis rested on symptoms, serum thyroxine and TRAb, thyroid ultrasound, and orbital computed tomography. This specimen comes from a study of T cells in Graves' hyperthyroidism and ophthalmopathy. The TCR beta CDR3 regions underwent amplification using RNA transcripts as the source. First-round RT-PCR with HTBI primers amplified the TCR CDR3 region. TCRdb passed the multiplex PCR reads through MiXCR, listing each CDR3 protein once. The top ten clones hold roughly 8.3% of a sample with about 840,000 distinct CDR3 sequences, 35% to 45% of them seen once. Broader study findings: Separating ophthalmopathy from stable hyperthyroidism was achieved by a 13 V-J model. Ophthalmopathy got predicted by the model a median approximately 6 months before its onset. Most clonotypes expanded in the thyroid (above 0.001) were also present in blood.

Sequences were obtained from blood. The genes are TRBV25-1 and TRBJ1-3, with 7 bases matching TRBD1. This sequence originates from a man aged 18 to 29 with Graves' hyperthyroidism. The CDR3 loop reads CASSYSGGTTIYF. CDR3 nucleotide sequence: TGTGCCAGCAGTTACTCAGGGGGAACCACCATATATTTT. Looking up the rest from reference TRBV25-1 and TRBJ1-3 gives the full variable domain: EADIYQTPRYLVIGTGKKITLECSQTMGHDKMYWYQQDPGMELHLIHYSYGVNSTEKGDLSSESTVSRIRTEHFPLTLESARPSHTSQYLCASSYSGGTTIYFGEGSWLTVV.